These T cell receptor beta chains were read from a single sample in a study of shared clonotypes between healthy human individuals. The table came from immunoSEQ multiplex PCR; TCRdb's copy has only in-frame clones and leaves some out. The sample includes around 300,000 clones, over 75% seen only once; the top ten take around 16%. Sequencing was done on a sample of memory CD8+ T cells sorted from blood. Source of these receptors: a man aged 18-30 years in good health. Each CDR3 is given with its conserved first and last residue. D genes are given only for firm matches. Only some rows state a clone size, as once, few, many or a class for expanded clones.

clone_size: -
d_call: -
j_call: TRBJ2-7
v_call: TRBV13
cdr3_aa: CASTLGASYEQYF
cdr3_nt: TGTGCCAGCACCCTGGGGGCCTCCTACGAGCAGTACTTC

clone_size: few
d_call: -
j_call: TRBJ2-6
v_call: TRBV6-5
cdr3_aa: CASSYESAGANVLTF
cdr3_nt: TGTGCCAGCAGTTACGAGAGTGCTGGGGCCAACGTCCTGACTTTC

clone_size: -
d_call: -
j_call: TRBJ2-1
v_call: TRBV28
cdr3_aa: CASSLMGGAYNEQFF
cdr3_nt: TGTGCCAGCAGTTTAATGGGGGGGGCATACAATGAGCAGTTCTTC

clone_size: -
d_call: -
j_call: TRBJ2-5
v_call: TRBV9
cdr3_aa: CASSRGGGTQETQYF
cdr3_nt: TGTGCCAGCAGTCGAGGCGGGGGCACCCAAGAGACCCAGTACTTC

clone_size: -
d_call: -
j_call: TRBJ2-1
v_call: TRBV7-9
cdr3_aa: CASSLRNYNEQFF
cdr3_nt: TGTGCCAGCAGCTTACGTAATTACAATGAGCAGTTCTTC

clone_size: many
d_call: -
j_call: TRBJ2-1
v_call: TRBV7-9
cdr3_aa: CASSLGLNSYNEQFF
cdr3_nt: TGCGCCAGCAGCCTGGGTCTAAACTCCTACAATGAGCAGTTCTTC

clone_size: few
d_call: -
j_call: TRBJ1-1
v_call: TRBV4-1
cdr3_aa: CASSLAGPDTEAFF
cdr3_nt: TGCGCCAGCAGCCTTGCAGGCCCGGACACTGAAGCTTTCTTT

clone_size: -
d_call: -
j_call: TRBJ1-5
v_call: TRBV10-2
cdr3_aa: CASSESRTREPQHF
cdr3_nt: TGCGCCAGCAGTGAGTCTCGAACAAGGGAGCCCCAGCATTTT

clone_size: -
d_call: TRBD2
j_call: TRBJ2-3
v_call: TRBV2
cdr3_aa: CASNAEAGGPHTQYF
cdr3_nt: TGTGCCAGCAATGCCGAGGCGGGAGGCCCCCATACGCAGTATTTT

clone_size: -
d_call: -
j_call: TRBJ2-6
v_call: TRBV5-1
cdr3_aa: CASSSYFTGAFRSGANVLTF
cdr3_nt: TGCGCCAGCAGCTCTTACTTTACGGGGGCCTTTCGCTCTGGGGCCAACGTCCTGACTTTC

clone_size: -
d_call: TRBD2
j_call: TRBJ2-3
v_call: TRBV5-4
cdr3_aa: CASSPSGSTSDTQYF
cdr3_nt: TGTGCCAGCAGCCCTAGCGGGAGTACTTCAGATACGCAGTATTTT

clone_size: few
d_call: TRBD1
j_call: TRBJ1-5
v_call: TRBV4-1
cdr3_aa: CASSHEANRGGQPQHF
cdr3_nt: TGCGCCAGCAGCCATGAAGCAAACAGGGGAGGTCAGCCCCAGCATTTT

clone_size: few
d_call: -
j_call: TRBJ2-1
v_call: TRBV4-1
cdr3_aa: CASSQVPGYNEQFF
cdr3_nt: TGCGCCAGCAGCCAAGTTCCGGGGTACAATGAGCAGTTCTTC

clone_size: -
d_call: -
j_call: TRBJ2-5
v_call: TRBV30
cdr3_aa: CAWRGEETQYF
cdr3_nt: TGTGCCTGGAGGGGGGAAGAGACCCAGTACTTC

clone_size: -
d_call: -
j_call: TRBJ2-1
v_call: TRBV6-1
cdr3_aa: CASSEERLAYNEQFF
cdr3_nt: TGTGCCAGCAGTGAGGAGAGGTTAGCCTACAATGAGCAGTTCTTC

clone_size: -
d_call: TRBD1
j_call: TRBJ2-6
v_call: TRBV5-6
cdr3_aa: CASSPGGVVGANVLTF
cdr3_nt: TGTGCCAGCAGCCCAGGGGGCGTCGTTGGGGCCAACGTCCTGACTTTC